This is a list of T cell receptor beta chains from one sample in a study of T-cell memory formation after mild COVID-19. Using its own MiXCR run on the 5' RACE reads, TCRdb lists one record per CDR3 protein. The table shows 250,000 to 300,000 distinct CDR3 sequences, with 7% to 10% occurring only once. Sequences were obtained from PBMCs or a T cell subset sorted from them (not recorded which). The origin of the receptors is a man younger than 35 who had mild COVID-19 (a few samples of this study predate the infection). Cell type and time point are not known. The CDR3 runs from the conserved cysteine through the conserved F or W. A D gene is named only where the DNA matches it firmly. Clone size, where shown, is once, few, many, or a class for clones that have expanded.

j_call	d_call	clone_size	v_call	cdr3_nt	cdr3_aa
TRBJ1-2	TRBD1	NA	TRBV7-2	TGTGCCAGCAGCCACGACAGGGCGGATAATGGCTACACCTTC	CASSHDRADNGYTF
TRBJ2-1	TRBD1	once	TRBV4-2	TGTGCCAGCAGCCAGGGAGACAGGGGGCCCGGCAATGAGCAGTTCTTC	CASSQGDRGPGNEQFF
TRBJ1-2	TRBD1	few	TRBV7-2	TGTGCCAGCAGCTTAGGTGCGGGACAGGTCTATGGCTACACCTTC	CASSLGAGQVYGYTF
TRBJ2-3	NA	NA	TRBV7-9	TGTGCCAGCCACATGGGGGGCACAGATACGCAGTATTTT	CASHMGGTDTQYF
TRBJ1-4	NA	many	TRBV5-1	TGCGGGTCCTCTGAGAGCCCAAATGAAAAACTGTTTTTT	CGSSESPNEKLFF
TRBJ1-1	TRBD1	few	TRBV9	TGTGCCAGCAGCGTCACAGGGGCGAACACTGAAGCTTTCTTT	CASSVTGANTEAFF
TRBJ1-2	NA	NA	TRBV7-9	TGTGCCAGCAGCTTAGACAGGGCGGCCTACACCTTC	CASSLDRAAYTF
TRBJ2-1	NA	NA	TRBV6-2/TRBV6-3	TGTGCCAGCAGTTACTCGGTAGAGGCAGGGGAGCACGAGCAGTTCTTC	CASSYSVEAGEHEQFF
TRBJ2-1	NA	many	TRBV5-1	TGCGCCAGCAGCTTGGCGGTCCGTCGGCTCGATGAGCAGTTCTTC	CASSLAVRRLDEQFF
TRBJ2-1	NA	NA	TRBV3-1	TGTGCCAGCAGCCCCATGACAGGAGCCTACAATGAGCAGTTCTTC	CASSPMTGAYNEQFF
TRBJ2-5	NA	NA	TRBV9	TGTGCCAGCAGCGTAGGTGGAGTCCAAGAGACCCAGTACTTC	CASSVGGVQETQYF
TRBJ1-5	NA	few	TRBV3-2	TGTGCCAGCAGCCAGGTTTCAGGGGCCCTAGCGGGGCAGCCCCAGCATTTT	CASSQVSGALAGQPQHF
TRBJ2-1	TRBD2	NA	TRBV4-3	TGCGCCAGCAGCCAAGATTTCTGGGGCGATAGCGGGACACTAGCCACCAATGAGCAGTTCTTC	CASSQDFWGDSGTLATNEQFF
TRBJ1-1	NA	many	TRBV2	TGTGCCAGCAGTGTGGGGGCGGGCACTGAAGCTTTCTTT	CASSVGAGTEAFF
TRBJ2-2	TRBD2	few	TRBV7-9	TGTGCCAGCAGCTCCCCCCAGCGGGGGATCACCGGGGAGCTGTTTTTT	CASSSPQRGITGELFF
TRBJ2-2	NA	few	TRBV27	TGTGCCAGCAGTTTAAATGGACATTACACCGGGGAGCTGTTTTTT	CASSLNGHYTGELFF
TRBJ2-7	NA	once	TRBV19	TGTGCCAGTAGTATGGGCAGTTTCCACGAGCAGTACTTC	CASSMGSFHEQYF
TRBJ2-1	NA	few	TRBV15	TGTGCCACCAGCAGAGAAGTAGCTTACAATGAGCAGTTCTTC	CATSREVAYNEQFF
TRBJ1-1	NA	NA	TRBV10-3	TGTGCCACTCTCACGGACACTGAAGCTTTCTTT	CATLTDTEAFF
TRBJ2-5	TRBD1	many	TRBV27	TGTGCCAGCAGCTCCGGGACAGGGGTTCAAGAGACCCAGTACTTC	CASSSGTGVQETQYF
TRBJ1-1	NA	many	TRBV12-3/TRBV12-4	TGTGCCAGCAGCCTCACCTCCGGCGGGCACTTGACTGAAGCTTTCTTT	CASSLTSGGHLTEAFF
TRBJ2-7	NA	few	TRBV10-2	TGCGCCAGCAAGAAATGGGACACGAGGAACGAGCAGTACTTC	CASKKWDTRNEQYF
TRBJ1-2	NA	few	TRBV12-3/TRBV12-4	TGTGCCAGCACTATGATCAGCAACTATGGCTACACCTTC	CASTMISNYGYTF
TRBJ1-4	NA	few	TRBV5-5	TGTGCCAGCAGCGCCGGGAGAGATGAAAAACTGTTTTTT	CASSAGRDEKLFF
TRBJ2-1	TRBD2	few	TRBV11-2	TGTGCCAGCAGCTCCTACAGGACTAGCGGGGTATCTAGGGTCAATGAGCAGTTCTTC	CASSSYRTSGVSRVNEQFF
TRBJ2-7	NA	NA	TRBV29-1	TGCAGCGTGACCGGAGACGAACGGGATGGCTACGAGCAGTACTTC	CSVTGDERDGYEQYF
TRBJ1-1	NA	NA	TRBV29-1	TGCAGCGTTATCCTGAACACTGAAGCTTTCTTT	CSVILNTEAFF
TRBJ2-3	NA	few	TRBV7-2	TGTGCCAGCAGCTTAGGGGGAAGTGGGACAGATACGCAGTATTTT	CASSLGGSGTDTQYF
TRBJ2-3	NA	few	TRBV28	TGTGCCAGCAGTTTGTCCCAAACCGAGAACACAGATACGCAGTATTTT	CASSLSQTENTDTQYF
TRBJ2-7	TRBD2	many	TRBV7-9	TGTGCCAGCGGGTCGGGAGGGGAATCCTACGAGCAGTACTTC	CASGSGGESYEQYF
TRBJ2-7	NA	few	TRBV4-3	TGCGCCAGCAGCCAAGCTCGCCAGGTGGGTGAGCAGTACTTC	CASSQARQVGEQYF
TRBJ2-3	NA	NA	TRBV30	TGTGCCTGGAGCGGAGGGGTCTGGCCAGATACGCAGTATTTT	CAWSGGVWPDTQYF
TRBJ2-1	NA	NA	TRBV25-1	TGTGCCAGCAGTGATCGACAAACACGGTACAATGAGCAGTTCTTC	CASSDRQTRYNEQFF
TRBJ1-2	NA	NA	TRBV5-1	TGCGCCAGCAGCTTGGGACAGGTTTTCTATGGCTACACCTTC	CASSLGQVFYGYTF
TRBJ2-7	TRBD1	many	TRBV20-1	TGCAGTGCTAGAATTGGACAGGGGGTAACCTACGAGCAGTACTTC	CSARIGQGVTYEQYF
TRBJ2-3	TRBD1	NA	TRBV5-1	TGCGCCAGCAGCTTGGGACGCAGGGGGCTACTCCCCACCACAGATACGCAGTATTTT	CASSLGRRGLLPTTDTQYF
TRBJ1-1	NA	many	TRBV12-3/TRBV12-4	TGTGCCAGCAGTTTCTCTGGGATCCGGGTCACTGAAGCTTTCTTT	CASSFSGIRVTEAFF
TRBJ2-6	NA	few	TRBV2	TGTGCCAGCAGTGAAAGCCACTCTGGGGCCAACGTCCTGACTTTC	CASSESHSGANVLTF
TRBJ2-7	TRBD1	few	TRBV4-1	TGCGCCAGCAGCCATACATCGGGACAGGGCTACGAGCAGTACTTC	CASSHTSGQGYEQYF
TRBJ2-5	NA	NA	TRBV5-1	TGCGCCAGCAGCCAAGTATCAGGGGAAGAGACCCAGTACTTC	CASSQVSGEETQYF
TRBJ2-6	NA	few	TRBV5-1	TGCGCCAGCAGCTTCGACCCCGGAGTCGGGGCCAACGTCCTGACTTTC	CASSFDPGVGANVLTF
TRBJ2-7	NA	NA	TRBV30	TGTGCCTGGAGTGACTTCGGCAGGTTCGAGCAGTACTTC	CAWSDFGRFEQYF
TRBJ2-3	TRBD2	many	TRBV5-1	TGCGCCAGCAGGCTCGGGACTAGCGGAAGAGATACGCAGTATTTT	CASRLGTSGRDTQYF
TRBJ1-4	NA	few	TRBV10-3	TGTGCCATCAGTGAGCAACACGGGGATCTTGAAAAACTGTTTTTT	CAISEQHGDLEKLFF